This paragraph covers one TCR beta chain sequence. The data are from a study of T cell responses to AZD1222 COVID-19 vaccine. This CDR3 is 15 amino acids long. Trimming at V came to 3 bases and at J to 0 bases, leaving 4 bases not matched to a gene. Germline CDR1 and CDR2: SGHNT and YYREEE (reference sequence). Data came from immunoSEQ multiplex PCR; TCRdb stores just in-frame clones and leaves some out. This sample has roughly 180,000 clones, with roughly 94% found just once. This clonotype was obtained from an adult who received the AZD1222 COVID-19 vaccine. The sample consisted of peripheral blood, taken 28 days after the second AZD1222 dose. The V gene is TRBV5-4, the J gene TRBJ1-1, with 8 bases matching TRBD1. In DNA, the CDR3 is TGTGCCAGCAGCTCTTGGACAGGGTTGAACACTGAAGCTTTCTTT. Its protein is CASSSWTGLNTEAFF.